What follows are 27 T cell receptor beta chains derived from one specimen sequenced in a study of CD8+CD57+ T cells in acquired aplastic anemia. Those patients picked for sequencing had displayed CD8+CD57+ cell expansion on flow cytometry. For CDR3 and TCR beta VDJ profiling, genomic DNA was the template used. TCRdb reanalysed the reads using MiXCR and keeps one entry per CDR3 protein. The table includes 180,000 or so distinct CDR3 sequences, roughly 50% detected once. What was sequenced was sorted CD4+, CD8+, or CD8+CD57+ T cells (not recorded which) from PBMCs. The receptors originated from a human donor with aplastic anemia.

This clonotype was detected many times. The rearrangement joins TRBV5-1 to TRBJ2-7, with 9 positions matching TRBD2. Germline-derived CDR1 and CDR2 are SGHRS and YFSETQ. The CDR3 covers 14 residues. Trimming removed 4 bases from V and 6 bases from J; junction bases left unmatched: 8. CDR3 protein: CASSLRTSAREQYF. The CDR3 region has the DNA TGCGCCAGCAGCCTCCGGACTAGCGCCCGCGAGCAGTACTTC.

This sequence joins TRBV2 and TRBJ2-6; 7 bases line up with TRBD1. The trim removed 5 bases at V and 2 bases at J, leaving 6 bases unmatched. CDR1 is SNHLY, CDR2 FYNNEI, per germline. The CDR3 length is 16 residues. The CDR3 DNA follows: TGTGCCAGCAGTAAACAGGGGTCCCCTGGGGCCAACGTCCTGACTTTC. Protein sequence: CASSKQGSPGANVLTF.

At least ten counts were recorded for this clonotype. This sequence joins TRBV15 and TRBJ2-5; maybe TRBD2 (7 bases). CDR1 is LNHNV, CDR2 YYDKDF, per germline (reference sequence). This CDR3 contains 17 residues. Trimming took 1 base from V and 4 from J, leaving 19 bases between them. CDR3: CATSRVGVGGGGETQYF. CDR3 in DNA: TGTGCCACCAGCAGAGTGGGGGTAGGGGGGGGCGGAGAGACCCAGTACTTC.

This clonotype showed up many times. J is TRBJ2-2 and V is TRBV20-1, with 8 bases that match TRBD1. CDR1 and CDR2 from the germline V gene are DFQATT and SNEGSKA (reference sequence). The CDR3 sequence is 15 residues long. After removal of 5 bases from V and 5 bases from J, the junction contained 10 bases not matched to a gene. CDR3 in DNA: TGCAGTGCTCCCGGACAGGGACTGAGAACCGGGGAGCTGTTTTTT. Translating gives CSAPGQGLRTGELFF.

This clonotype was observed a few times. This clone may be a read error of a much larger clone one base away. The V gene is TRBV20-1, the J gene TRBJ2-1, with D possibly TRBD1 on 5 matching bases. Germline lookup yields CDR1 DFQATT and CDR2 SNEGSKA (reference sequence). CDR3 length: 12 amino acids. Trimming removed 3 bases from V and 6 bases from J, with 9 bases in between. CDR3: CSASAQGNEQFF. The CDR3 DNA sequence: TGCAGTGCTAGTGCGCAGGGCAATGAGCAGTTCTTC.

This chain uses TRBV7-2 with TRBJ2-7, with D possibly being TRBD1 (6 bases). V dropped 6 bases and J dropped 1 base, with 16 bases sitting between them. This CDR3 spans 15 amino acids. The germline gives CDR1 SGHTA, CDR2 FQGNSA. The CDR3 protein is CASSRRLQGSYEQYF. The CDR3 nucleotides read TGTGCCAGCAGTCGGCGTCTGCAGGGGTCCTACGAGCAGTACTTC.

V is TRBV11-2 and J is TRBJ2-1; 12 bases line up with TRBD2. Germline CDR1 is SGHAT and CDR2 is FQNNGV. Unmatched junction bases numbered 8, after V lost 5 bases and J lost 6 bases. This CDR3 is 16 amino acids long. The CDR3 nucleotides read TGTGCCAGCAGCCGTACCGGGACTAGCGGGCTCAATGAGCAGTTCTTC. It specifies CASSRTGTSGLNEQFF.

The chain combines TRBV11-2 with TRBJ1-1; 10 nucleotides agree with TRBD1. V was clipped by 5 bases and J by 2 bases; unmatched bases: 5. CDR1 and CDR2 (germline): SGHAT, FQNNGV. This CDR3 comprises 15 residues. The CDR3 here is CASSLGTGANTEAFF. The CDR3 DNA follows: TGTGCCAGCAGCCTAGGGACAGGGGCAAACACTGAAGCTTTCTTT.

A note on this clonotype: This may arise from a read error, as a much more abundant clone is one base away. V gene TRBV5-1 combines with J gene TRBJ1-2; unclear D gene. V lost 2 bases and J 8 bases, leaving 19 bases between the germline ends. This CDR3 comprises 15 residues. CDR1 is SGHRS and CDR2 is YFSETQ in the germline V gene. CDR3 sequence (DNA): TGCGCCAGCAGCTTAGCTCCAGGTGATAGTAGAGGCTACACCTTC. This translates into CASSLAPGDSRGYTF.

In its sample, this clonotype was seen many times. The rearrangement links TRBV2 to TRBJ2-7; TRBD2 might be the D (6 bases). The CDR3 runs 14 residues. CDR1 SNHLY and CDR2 FYNNEI come from the germline V gene. The ends were cut back, 2 bases at V and 0 bases at J, with 8 bases in the middle. CDR3 bases: TGTGCCAGCAGTGAATATAGCGGCTCCTACGAGCAGTACTTC. Translated: CASSEYSGSYEQYF.

J is TRBJ1-4 and V is TRBV5-1, with 8 bases matching TRBD1. Germline assignment: CDR1 SGHRS and CDR2 YFSETQ. The CDR3 sequence is 15 residues long. The V and J ends lost 0 bases and 7 bases, in that order; junction bases with no gene match: 5. CDR3 sequence: CASSLETGDREKLFF. CDR3 DNA: TGCGCCAGCAGCTTGGAGACAGGGGACCGTGAAAAACTGTTTTTT.

The table lists this clonotype with a few counts. Being one base from a much bigger clone, this may be a read error. Lacking the conserved final phenylalanine or tryptophan, this CDR3 likely reflects a read error. V is TRBV12-3 or TRBV12-4 and J is TRBJ1-2; 10 bases are a match to TRBD1. The trim removed 2 bases at V and 8 bases at J, leaving 5 bases unmatched. The CDR3 sequence is 14 residues long. The CDR3 region has the DNA TGTGCCAGCAGTTTATCGACAGGGGGCCCAGGCTACACCCTC. It translates to CASSLSTGGPGYTL.

J is TRBJ1-2 and V is TRBV25-1; D gene uncertain. There are 13 residues in the CDR3. Germline CDR1 reads MGHDK; CDR2 reads SYGVNS. The V end was cut by 7 bases, the J end by 4 bases, with 13 bases between. CDR3 bases: TGTGCCAGCAAGGATCACGGCGGCTATGGCTACACCTTC. Amino acids: CASKDHGGYGYTF.

The V gene is TRBV2, the J gene TRBJ2-7; 7 nucleotides match TRBD2. Germline V gene data show CDR1 as SNHLY and CDR2 as FYNNEI. The CDR3 sequence is 17 residues long. The V gene end was trimmed by 6 bases and the J gene end by 3 bases; junction bases not matched to a gene: 17. The CDR3 region is CASSPAGTQGFDYEQYF. In nucleotides, the CDR3 is TGTGCCAGCAGCCCAGCGGGGACTCAAGGGTTCGACTACGAGCAGTACTTC. Full variable domain (outside the CDR3, taken from reference TRBV2 and TRBJ2-7): EPEVTQTPSHQVTQMGQEVILRCVPISNHLYFYWYRQILGQKVEFLVSFYNNEISEKSEIFDDQFSVERPDGSNFTLKIRSTKLEDSAMYFCASSPAGTQGFDYEQYFGPGTRLTVT.

The chain joins TRBV24-1 to TRBJ2-7, with D possibly TRBD1 on 5 matching bases. The CDR3 length is 14 residues. The V end was cut by 5 bases, the J end by 1 base, with 11 bases between. Germline V gives CDR1 KGHDR, CDR2 SFDVKD. CDR3 region: CATSAQEGSYEQYF. Here the CDR3 DNA reads TGTGCCACCAGTGCACAGGAAGGATCCTACGAGCAGTACTTC.

This clonotype was counted a few times. This CDR3 reads CAWNFAGANVLTF. The CDR3 nucleotides read TGTGCCTGGAACTTCGCTGGGGCCAACGTCCTGACTTTC. The rearrangement links TRBV30 to TRBJ2-6; D is uncertain. Trimming stripped 4 bases from V and 2 bases from J, with 6 bases between. The germline V gene has CDR1 GTSNPN and CDR2 SVGIG (reference sequence). The CDR3 has 13 residues.

The genes are TRBV18 and TRBJ1-1; D call uncertain. Germline loops: CDR1 KGHSH, CDR2 LQKENI. V dropped 6 bases and J dropped 1 base, with 9 bases sitting between them. The CDR3 runs 13 residues. The CDR3 nucleotides are TGTGCCAGCTCGTGGACGGAGAACACTGAAGCTTTCTTT. This encodes CASSWTENTEAFF.

The rearrangement links TRBV9 to TRBJ2-3; no definite D call. The germline CDR1 and CDR2 sequences are SGDLS and YYNGEE. The CDR3 contains 13 residues. The ends were cut back, 5 bases at V and 2 bases at J, with 9 bases in the middle. The CDR3 region is CASSEAPTDTQYF. In DNA, the CDR3 is TGTGCCAGCAGTGAGGCCCCCACAGATACGCAGTATTTT. Filled out from reference TRBV9 and TRBJ2-3, the complete variable domain reads DSGVTQTPKHLITATGQRVTLRCSPRSGDLSVYWYQQSLDQGLQFLIQYYNGEERAKGNILERFSAQQFPDLHSELNLSSLELGDSALYFCASSEAPTDTQYFGPGTRLTVL.

As for this clonotype: A much more abundant neighbour one base away suggests this may be a read error. The chain has TRBV7-2 and TRBJ2-7; the match to TRBD1 covers 8 bases. Per germline, CDR1 SGHTA and CDR2 FQGNSA. Germline trimming cut 5 bases from V and 6 bases from J; bases unmatched to any gene: 9. This CDR3 has 14 residues. For the CDR3, the DNA is TGTGCCAGCAGCCAGACAGGGGCCGACTGCGAGCAGTACTTC. Protein sequence: CASSQTGADCEQYF.

This chain uses TRBV7-3 with TRBJ2-2; TRBD2 matches 14 bases. Germline lookup yields CDR1 SGHTA and CDR2 FQGTGA. V shed 4 bases, J shed 7 bases, and the junction held 5 bases outside the gene matches. The CDR3 contains 16 residues. CDR3 residues: CASSSGTSGRHGELFF. The CDR3 DNA reads as TGTGCCAGCAGCTCAGGGACTAGCGGGAGACACGGGGAGCTGTTTTTT. The whole variable domain, remainder taken from reference TRBV7-3 and TRBJ2-2, is GAGVSQTPSNKVTEKGKYVELRCDPISGHTALYWYRQSLGQGPEFLIYFQGTGAADDSGLPNDRFFAVRPEGSVSTLKIQRTERGDSAVYLCASSSGTSGRHGELFFGEGSRLTVL.

In the case of this clonotype: In this CDR3 the conserved last residue, phenylalanine or tryptophan, is missing, so a read error is likely. The V gene is TRBV28, the J gene TRBJ2-7; tentative D call: TRBD1 (6 bases). The germline V and J ends were trimmed by 5 bases and 3 bases, with 20 bases remaining between them. Per the germline V gene, CDR1 is MDHEN and CDR2 is SYDVKM. CDR3 length: 16 amino acids. CDR3 in DNA: TGTGCCAGCAGTGATCCCACAGGGATTCGCCACTACGAGCAGTACTCC. Its translation is CASSDPTGIRHYEQYS.

This clonotype was detected a few times. The chain recombines TRBV25-1 with TRBJ2-3; D gene unclear. Trimming took 6 bases from V and 0 from J, leaving 10 bases between them. The CDR3 is 14 residues long. CDR1 and CDR2 from the germline V gene are MGHDK and SYGVNS. CDR3 DNA: TGTGCCAGCAGCCAAGTAGGGAGCACAGATACGCAGTATTTT. Encoded protein: CASSQVGSTDTQYF.

The gene calls are TRBV20-1 and TRBJ2-5; 8 nucleotides line up with TRBD1. V was clipped by 7 bases and J by 1 base; unmatched bases: 14. The CDR3 sequence is 16 residues long. Germline CDR1 reads DFQATT; CDR2 reads SNEGSKA (reference sequence). Written as DNA, the CDR3 is TGCAGTGTATTAGATTGGACAGGGAGGCCCCAAGAGACCCAGTACTTC. It is translated as CSVLDWTGRPQETQYF.

Remarks on this clonotype: A junction boundary mismatches the germline segment, possibly from a read error. The V call is TRBV7-9, the J call TRBJ2-3; D gene uncertain. Germline V gene lookup returns CDR1 SEHNR and CDR2 FQNEAQ (reference sequence). This CDR3 comprises 13 residues. The CDR3 DNA reads as TGTGCCAGCAGACCAAGAAGCATAGATACGCAGTATTTT. Translating it yields CASRPRSIDTQYF.

This clonotype came up many times. The chain joins TRBV3-1 to TRBJ2-5, with D possibly matching TRBD2 (6 bases). This CDR3 is built from 17 residues. From germline, CDR1 is LGHDT and CDR2 YNNKEL (reference sequence). V was shortened by 1 base and J by 2 bases, with 17 bases between the two germline ends. The DNA of the CDR3 is TGTGCCAGCAGCCAAGCGACCGCCCGGACTATACAAGAGACCCAGTACTTC. Translation gives CASSQATARTIQETQYF.

This sequence joins TRBV5-4 and TRBJ1-6; D possibly corresponds to TRBD1 (6 bases). The CDR3 covers 15 residues. Trimming removed 0 bases at V and 7 bases at J, with 11 bases between. Germline-derived CDR1 and CDR2 are SGHNT and YYREEE (reference sequence). The CDR3 protein is CASSLEATGNSPLHF. The CDR3 nucleotides read TGTGCCAGCAGCTTGGAGGCGACAGGAAATTCACCCCTCCACTTT. The full variable domain, its missing parts supplied by reference TRBV5-4 and TRBJ1-6, is ETGVTQSPTHLIKTRGQQVTLRCSSQSGHNTVSWYQQALGQGPQFIFQYYREEENGRGNFPPRFSGLQFPNYSSELNVNALELDDSALYLCASSLEATGNSPLHFGNGTRLTVT.

Many counts were recorded for this clonotype. The chain links TRBV15 to TRBJ2-3, with a weak D call TRBD1 (5 bases). This CDR3 is built from 14 residues. Germline V gene lookup returns CDR1 LNHNV and CDR2 YYDKDF (reference sequence). V lost 8 bases to trimming and J lost 0 bases, with 12 bases between them. The CDR3, as DNA: TGTGCCACCCAGGGTTGGGTTAGCACAGATACGCAGTATTTT. It translates to CATQGWVSTDTQYF.